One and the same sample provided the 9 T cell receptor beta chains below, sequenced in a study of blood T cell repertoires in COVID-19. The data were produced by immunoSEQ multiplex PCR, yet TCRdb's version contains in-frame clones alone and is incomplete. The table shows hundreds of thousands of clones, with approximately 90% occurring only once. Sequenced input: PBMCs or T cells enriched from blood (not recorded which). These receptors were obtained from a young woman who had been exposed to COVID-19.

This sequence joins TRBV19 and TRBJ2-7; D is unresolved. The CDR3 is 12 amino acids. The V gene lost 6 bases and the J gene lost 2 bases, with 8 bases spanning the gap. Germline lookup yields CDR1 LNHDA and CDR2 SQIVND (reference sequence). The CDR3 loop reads CASSPGPYEQYF. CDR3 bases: TGTGCCAGTAGCCCTGGGCCCTACGAGCAGTACTTC.

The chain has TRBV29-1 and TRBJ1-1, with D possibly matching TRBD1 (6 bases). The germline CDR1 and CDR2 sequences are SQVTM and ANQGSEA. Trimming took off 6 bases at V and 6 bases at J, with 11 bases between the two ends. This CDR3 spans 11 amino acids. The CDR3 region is CSVLRGPEAFF. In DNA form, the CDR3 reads TGCAGCGTCCTCAGGGGTCCTGAAGCTTTCTTT.

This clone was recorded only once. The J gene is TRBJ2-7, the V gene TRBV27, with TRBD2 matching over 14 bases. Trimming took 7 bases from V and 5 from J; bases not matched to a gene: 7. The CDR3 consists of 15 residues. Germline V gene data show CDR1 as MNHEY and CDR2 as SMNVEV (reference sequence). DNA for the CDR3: TGTGCCAGCACCTGGGGGACTAGCGGGAGCAACGAGCAGTACTTC. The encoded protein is CASTWGTSGSNEQYF.

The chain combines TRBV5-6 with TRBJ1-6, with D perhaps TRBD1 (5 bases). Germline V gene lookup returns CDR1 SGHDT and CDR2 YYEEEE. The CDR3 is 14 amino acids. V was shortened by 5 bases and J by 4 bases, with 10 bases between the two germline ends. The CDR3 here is CASRPRGYNSPLHF. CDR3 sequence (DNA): TGTGCCAGCAGGCCTCGGGGGTATAATTCACCCCTCCACTTT.

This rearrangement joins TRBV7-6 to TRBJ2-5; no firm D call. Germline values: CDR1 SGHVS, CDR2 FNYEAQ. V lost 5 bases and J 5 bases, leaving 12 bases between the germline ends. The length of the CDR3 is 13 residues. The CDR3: CASSPAPRETQYF. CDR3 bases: TGTGCCAGCAGCCCCGCCCCTCGGGAGACCCAGTACTTC.

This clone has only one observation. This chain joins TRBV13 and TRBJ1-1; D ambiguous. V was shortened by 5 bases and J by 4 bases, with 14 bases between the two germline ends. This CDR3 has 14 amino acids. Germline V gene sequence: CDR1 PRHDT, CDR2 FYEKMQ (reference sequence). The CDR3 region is CASSVSGRVTEAFF. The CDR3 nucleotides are TGTGCCAGCAGCGTCTCGGGAAGGGTCACTGAAGCTTTCTTT.

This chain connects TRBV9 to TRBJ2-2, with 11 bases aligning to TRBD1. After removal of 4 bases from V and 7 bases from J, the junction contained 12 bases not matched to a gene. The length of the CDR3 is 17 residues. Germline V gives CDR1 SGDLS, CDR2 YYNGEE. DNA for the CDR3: TGTGCCAGCAGCCCCCGTGGGAGGACAGGGGGCCACGGGGAGCTGTTTTTT. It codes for CASSPRGRTGGHGELFF.

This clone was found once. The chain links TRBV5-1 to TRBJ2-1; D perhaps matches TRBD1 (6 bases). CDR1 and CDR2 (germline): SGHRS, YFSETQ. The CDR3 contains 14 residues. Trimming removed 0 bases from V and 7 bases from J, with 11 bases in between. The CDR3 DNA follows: TGCGCCAGCAGCTTGGATCAGGGGAGAAATGAGCAGTTCTTC. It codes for CASSLDQGRNEQFF. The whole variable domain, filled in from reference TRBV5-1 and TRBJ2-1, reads KAGVTQTPRYLIKTRGQQVTLSCSPISGHRSVSWYQQTPGQGLQFLFEYFSETQRNKGNFPGRFSGRQFSNSRSEMNVSTLELGDSALYLCASSLDQGRNEQFFGPGTRLTVL.

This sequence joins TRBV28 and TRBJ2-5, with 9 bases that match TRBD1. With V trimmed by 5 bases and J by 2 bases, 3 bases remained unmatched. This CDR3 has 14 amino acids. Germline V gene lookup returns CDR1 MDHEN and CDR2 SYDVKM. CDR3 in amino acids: CASSVQGAQETQYF. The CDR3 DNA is TGTGCCAGCAGTGTACAGGGGGCACAAGAGACCCAGTACTTC.